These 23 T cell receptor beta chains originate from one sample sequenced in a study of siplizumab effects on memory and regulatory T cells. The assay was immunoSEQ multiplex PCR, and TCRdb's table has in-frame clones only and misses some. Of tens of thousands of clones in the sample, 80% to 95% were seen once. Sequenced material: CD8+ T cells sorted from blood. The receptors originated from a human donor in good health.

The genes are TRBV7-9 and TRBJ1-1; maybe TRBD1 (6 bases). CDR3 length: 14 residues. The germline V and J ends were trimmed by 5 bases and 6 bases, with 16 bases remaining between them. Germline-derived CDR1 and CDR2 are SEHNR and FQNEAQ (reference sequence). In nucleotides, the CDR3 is TGTGCCAGCAGCCCCGATCTCAGGGGCTCTGAAGCTTTCTTT. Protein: CASSPDLRGSEAFF.

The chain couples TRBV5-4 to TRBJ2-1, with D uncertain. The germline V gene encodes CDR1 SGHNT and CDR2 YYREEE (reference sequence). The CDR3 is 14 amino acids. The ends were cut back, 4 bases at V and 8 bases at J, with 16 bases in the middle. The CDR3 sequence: CASSPRPAGYEQFF. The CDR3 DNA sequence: TGTGCCAGCAGCCCCCGACCAGCCGGTTATGAGCAGTTCTTC.

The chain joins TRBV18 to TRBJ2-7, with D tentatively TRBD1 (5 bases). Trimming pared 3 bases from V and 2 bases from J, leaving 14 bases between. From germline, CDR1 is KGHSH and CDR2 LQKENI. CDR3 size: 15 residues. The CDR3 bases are TGTGCCAGCTCACCCGAGACAGTTACCCCCTACGAGCAGTACTTC. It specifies CASSPETVTPYEQYF.

The CDR3 protein is CATSRDQGLAQPQHF. DNA of the CDR3: TGTGCCACCAGCAGAGATCAAGGGTTAGCTCAGCCCCAGCATTTT. The V call is TRBV15, the J call TRBJ1-5; D is unclear. The V gene's germline CDR1 is LNHNV and CDR2 YYDKDF (reference sequence). Trimming cost V 0 bases and J 6 bases, with 12 bases left between them. The CDR3 is 15 residues long.

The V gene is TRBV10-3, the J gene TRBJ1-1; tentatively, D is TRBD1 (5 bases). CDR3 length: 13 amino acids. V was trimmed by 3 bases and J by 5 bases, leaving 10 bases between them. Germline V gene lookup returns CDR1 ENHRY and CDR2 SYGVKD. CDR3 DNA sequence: TGTGCCATCAGTGACTCTGGGGGAACTGAAGCTTTCTTT. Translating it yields CAISDSGGTEAFF.

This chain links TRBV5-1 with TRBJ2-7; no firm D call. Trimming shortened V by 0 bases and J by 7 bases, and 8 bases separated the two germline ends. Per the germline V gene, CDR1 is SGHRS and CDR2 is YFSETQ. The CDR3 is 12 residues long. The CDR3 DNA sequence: TGCGCCAGCAGCTTGGAGGGCAGTGAGCAGTACTTC. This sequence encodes CASSLEGSEQYF.

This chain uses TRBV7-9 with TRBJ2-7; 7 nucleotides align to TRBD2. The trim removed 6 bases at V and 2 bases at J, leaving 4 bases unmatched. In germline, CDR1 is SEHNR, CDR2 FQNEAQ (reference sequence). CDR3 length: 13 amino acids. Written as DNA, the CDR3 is TGTGCCAGCAGGGGCGGACTAGCCTACGAGCAGTACTTC. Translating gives CASRGGLAYEQYF. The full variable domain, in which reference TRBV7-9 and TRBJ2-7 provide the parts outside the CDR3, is DTGVSQNPRHKITKRGQNVTFRCDPISEHNRLYWYRQTLGQGPEFLTYFQNEAQLEKSRLLSDRFSAERPKGSFSTLEIQRTEQGDSAMYLCASRGGLAYEQYFGPGTRLTVT.

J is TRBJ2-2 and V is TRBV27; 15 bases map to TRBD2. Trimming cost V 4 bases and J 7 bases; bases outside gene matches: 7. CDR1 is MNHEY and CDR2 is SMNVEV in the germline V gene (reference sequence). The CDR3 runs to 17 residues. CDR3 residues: CASSWGTSGGFYGELFF. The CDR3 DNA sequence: TGTGCCAGCAGTTGGGGGACTAGCGGGGGGTTTTACGGGGAGCTGTTTTTT.

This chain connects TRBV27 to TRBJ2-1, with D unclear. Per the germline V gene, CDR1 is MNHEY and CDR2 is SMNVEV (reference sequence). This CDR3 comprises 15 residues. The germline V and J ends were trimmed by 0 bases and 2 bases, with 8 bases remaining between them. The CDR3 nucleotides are TGTGCCAGCAGTTTATCGACGTCCCCCTACAATGAGCAGTTCTTC. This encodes CASSLSTSPYNEQFF.

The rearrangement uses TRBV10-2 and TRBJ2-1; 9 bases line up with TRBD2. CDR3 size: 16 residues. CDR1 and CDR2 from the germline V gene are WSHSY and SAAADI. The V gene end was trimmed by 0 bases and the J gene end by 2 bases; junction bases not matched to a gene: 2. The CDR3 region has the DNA TGCGCCAGCAGTGAGTCGGCTAGCGGGGCCTACAATGAGCAGTTCTTC. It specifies CASSESASGAYNEQFF.

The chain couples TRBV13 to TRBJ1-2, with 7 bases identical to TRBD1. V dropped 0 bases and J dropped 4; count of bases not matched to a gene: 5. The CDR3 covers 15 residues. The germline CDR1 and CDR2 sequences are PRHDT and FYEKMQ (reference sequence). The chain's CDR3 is CASSLGTGIGYGYTF. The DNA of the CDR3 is TGTGCCAGCAGCTTAGGGACAGGGATCGGCTATGGCTACACCTTC.

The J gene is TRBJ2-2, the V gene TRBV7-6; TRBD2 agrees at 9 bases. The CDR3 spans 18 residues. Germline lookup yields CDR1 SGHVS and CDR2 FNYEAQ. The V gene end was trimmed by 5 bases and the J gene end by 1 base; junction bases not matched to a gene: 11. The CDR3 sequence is CASSPVIAGERNTGELFF. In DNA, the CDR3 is TGTGCCAGCAGCCCAGTCATAGCGGGAGAACGGAACACCGGGGAGCTGTTTTTT.

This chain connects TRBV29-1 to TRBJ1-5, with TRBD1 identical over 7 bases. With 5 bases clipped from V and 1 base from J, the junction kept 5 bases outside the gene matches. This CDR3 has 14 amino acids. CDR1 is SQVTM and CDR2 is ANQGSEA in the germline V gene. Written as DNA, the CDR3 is TGCAGCGTTAACCACAGGGGAAGCAATCAGCCCCAGCATTTT. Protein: CSVNHRGSNQPQHF. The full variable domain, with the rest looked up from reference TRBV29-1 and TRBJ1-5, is SAVISQKPSRDICQRGTSLTIQCQVDSQVTMMFWYRQQPGQSLTLIATANQGSEATYESGFVIDKFPISRPNLTFSTLTVSNMSPEDSSIYLCSVNHRGSNQPQHFGDGTRLSIL.

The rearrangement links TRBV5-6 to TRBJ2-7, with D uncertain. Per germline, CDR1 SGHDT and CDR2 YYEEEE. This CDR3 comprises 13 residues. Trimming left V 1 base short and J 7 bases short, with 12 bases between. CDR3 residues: CASSLWAAAEQYF. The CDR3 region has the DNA TGTGCCAGCAGCTTGTGGGCCGCTGCGGAGCAGTACTTC.

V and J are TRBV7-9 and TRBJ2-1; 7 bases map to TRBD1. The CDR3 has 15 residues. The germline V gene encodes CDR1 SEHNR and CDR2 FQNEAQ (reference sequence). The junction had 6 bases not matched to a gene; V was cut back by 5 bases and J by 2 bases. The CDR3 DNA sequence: TGTGCCAGCAGCCCAACAGGGGATGCCTACAATGAGCAGTTCTTC. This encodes CASSPTGDAYNEQFF.

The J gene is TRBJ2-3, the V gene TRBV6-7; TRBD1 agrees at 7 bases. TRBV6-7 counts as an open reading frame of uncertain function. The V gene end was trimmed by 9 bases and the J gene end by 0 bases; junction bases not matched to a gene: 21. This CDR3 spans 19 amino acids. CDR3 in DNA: TGTGCCAGTTGGGAAAAGGGGGCCGACTGCAGCTACAGCACAGATACGCAGTATTTT. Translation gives CASWEKGADCSYSTDTQYF.

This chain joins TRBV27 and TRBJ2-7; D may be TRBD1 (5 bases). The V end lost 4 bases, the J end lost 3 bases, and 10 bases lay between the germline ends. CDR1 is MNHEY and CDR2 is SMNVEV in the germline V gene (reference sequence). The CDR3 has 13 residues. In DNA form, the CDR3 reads TGTGCCAGCAGTTCGAGCAGGGACTACGAGCAGTACTTC. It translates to CASSSSRDYEQYF.

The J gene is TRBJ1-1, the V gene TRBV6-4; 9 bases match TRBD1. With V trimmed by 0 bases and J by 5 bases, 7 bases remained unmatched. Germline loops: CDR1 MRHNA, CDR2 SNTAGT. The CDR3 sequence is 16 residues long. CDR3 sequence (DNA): TGTGCCAGCAGTGACTCACACAGGGGGCTGGGGACTGAAGCTTTCTTT. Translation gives CASSDSHRGLGTEAFF.

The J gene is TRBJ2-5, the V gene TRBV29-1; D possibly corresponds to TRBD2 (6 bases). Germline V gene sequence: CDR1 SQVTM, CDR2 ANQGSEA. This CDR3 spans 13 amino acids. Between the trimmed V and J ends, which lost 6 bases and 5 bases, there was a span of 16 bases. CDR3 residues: CSVKEAGFETQYF. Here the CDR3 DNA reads TGCAGCGTGAAAGAGGCGGGGTTTGAGACCCAGTACTTC.

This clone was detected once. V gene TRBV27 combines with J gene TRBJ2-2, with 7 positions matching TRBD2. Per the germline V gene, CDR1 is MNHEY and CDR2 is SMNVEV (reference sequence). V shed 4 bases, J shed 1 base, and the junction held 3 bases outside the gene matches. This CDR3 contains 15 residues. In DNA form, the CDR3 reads TGTGCCAGCAGTTCTAGCGGAGAGAACACCGGGGAGCTGTTTTTT. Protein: CASSSSGENTGELFF.

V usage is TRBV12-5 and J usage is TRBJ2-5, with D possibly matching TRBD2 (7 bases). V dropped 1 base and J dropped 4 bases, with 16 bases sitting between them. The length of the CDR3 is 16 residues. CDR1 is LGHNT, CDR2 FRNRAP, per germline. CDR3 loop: CASGLARGGVPETQYF. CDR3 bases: TGTGCTAGTGGTTTGGCAAGAGGGGGGGTACCAGAGACCCAGTACTTC.

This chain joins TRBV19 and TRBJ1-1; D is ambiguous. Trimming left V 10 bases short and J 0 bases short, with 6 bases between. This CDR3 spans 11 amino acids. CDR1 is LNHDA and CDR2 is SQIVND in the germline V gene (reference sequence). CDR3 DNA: TGTGCCATTTTTATGAACACTGAAGCTTTCTTT. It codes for CAIFMNTEAFF. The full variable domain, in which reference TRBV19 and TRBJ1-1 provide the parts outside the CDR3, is DGGITQSPKYLFRKEGQNVTLSCEQNLNHDAMYWYRQDPGQGLRLIYYSQIVNDFQKGDIAEGYSVSREKKESFPLTVTSAQKNPTAFYLCAIFMNTEAFFGQGTRLTVV.

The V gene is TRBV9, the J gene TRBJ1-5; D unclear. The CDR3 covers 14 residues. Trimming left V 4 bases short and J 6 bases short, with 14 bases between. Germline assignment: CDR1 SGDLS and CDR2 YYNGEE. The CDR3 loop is CASSPGSLGQPQHF. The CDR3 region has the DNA TGTGCCAGCAGCCCAGGATCTCTCGGTCAGCCCCAGCATTTT. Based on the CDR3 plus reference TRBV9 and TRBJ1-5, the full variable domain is DSGVTQTPKHLITATGQRVTLRCSPRSGDLSVYWYQQSLDQGLQFLIQYYNGEERAKGNILERFSAQQFPDLHSELNLSSLELGDSALYFCASSPGSLGQPQHFGDGTRLSIL.